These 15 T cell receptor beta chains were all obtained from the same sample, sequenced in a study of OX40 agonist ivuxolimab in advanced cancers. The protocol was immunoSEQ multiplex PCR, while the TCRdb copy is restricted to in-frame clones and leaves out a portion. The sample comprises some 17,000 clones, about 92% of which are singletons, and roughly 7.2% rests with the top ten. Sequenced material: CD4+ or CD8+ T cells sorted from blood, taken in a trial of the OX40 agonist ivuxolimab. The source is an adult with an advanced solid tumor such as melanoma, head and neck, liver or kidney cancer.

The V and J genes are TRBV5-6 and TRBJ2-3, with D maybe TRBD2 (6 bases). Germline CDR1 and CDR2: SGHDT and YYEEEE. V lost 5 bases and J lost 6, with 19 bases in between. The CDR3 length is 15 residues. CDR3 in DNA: TGTGCCAGCAGTGCCTTTAGCGGAGGGCCTGATACGCAGTATTTT. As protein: CASSAFSGGPDTQYF. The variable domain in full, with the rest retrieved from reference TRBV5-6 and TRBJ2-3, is DAGVTQSPTHLIKTRGQQVTLRCSPKSGHDTVSWYQQALGQGPQFIFQYYEEEERQRGNFPDRFSGHQFPNYSSELNVNALLLGDSALYLCASSAFSGGPDTQYFGPGTRLTVL.

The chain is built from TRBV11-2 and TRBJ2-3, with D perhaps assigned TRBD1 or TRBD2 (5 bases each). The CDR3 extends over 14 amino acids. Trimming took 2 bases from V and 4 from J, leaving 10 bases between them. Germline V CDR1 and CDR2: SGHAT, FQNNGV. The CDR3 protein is CASSLYQGADTQYF. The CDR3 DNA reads TGTGCCAGCAGCTTATACCAGGGAGCAGATACGCAGTATTTT.

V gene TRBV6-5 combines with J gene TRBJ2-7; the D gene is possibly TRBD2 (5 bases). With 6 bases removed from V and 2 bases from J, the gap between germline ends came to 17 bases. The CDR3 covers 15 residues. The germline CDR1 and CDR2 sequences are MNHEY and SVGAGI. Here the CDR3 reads CASSLTSDGTYEQYF. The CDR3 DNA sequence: TGTGCCAGCAGCCTAACATCCGACGGGACCTACGAGCAGTACTTC.

CDR3 nucleotides: TGTGCCAGCAGTTTGGGGGCCAGTAGTCCCTACGAGCAGTACTTC. The encoded protein is CASSLGASSPYEQYF. V usage is TRBV27 and J usage is TRBJ2-7; D is perhaps TRBD1 (6 bases). The CDR3 consists of 15 residues. The germline V and J ends were trimmed by 3 bases and 2 bases, with 14 bases remaining between them. The germline V gene encodes CDR1 MNHEY and CDR2 SMNVEV (reference sequence).

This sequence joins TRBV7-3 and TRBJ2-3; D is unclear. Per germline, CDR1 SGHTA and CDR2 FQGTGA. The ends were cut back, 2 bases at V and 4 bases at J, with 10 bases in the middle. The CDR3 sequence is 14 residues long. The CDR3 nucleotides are TGTGCCAGCAGCTTAGGACCACGCGCAGATACGCAGTATTTT. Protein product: CASSLGPRADTQYF.

The CDR3 DNA is TGTGCGACCCGAGACAACAATCAGCCCCAGCATTTT. Translation gives CATRDNNQPQHF. The chain recombines TRBV28 with TRBJ1-5, with D unclear. The CDR3 consists of 12 residues. Per the germline V gene, CDR1 is MDHEN and CDR2 is SYDVKM.

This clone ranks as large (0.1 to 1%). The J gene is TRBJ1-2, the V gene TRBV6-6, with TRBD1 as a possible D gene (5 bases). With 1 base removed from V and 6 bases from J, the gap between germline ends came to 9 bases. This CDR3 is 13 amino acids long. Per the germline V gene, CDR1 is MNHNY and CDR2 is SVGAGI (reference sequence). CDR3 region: CASSYLGVDGYTF. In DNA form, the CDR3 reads TGTGCCAGCAGTTACTTAGGGGTCGATGGCTACACCTTC.

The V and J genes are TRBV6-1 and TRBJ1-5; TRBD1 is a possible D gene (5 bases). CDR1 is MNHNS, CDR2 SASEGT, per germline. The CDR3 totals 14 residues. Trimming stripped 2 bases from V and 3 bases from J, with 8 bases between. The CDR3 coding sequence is TGTGCCAGCAGTGAAAGACAGTACAATCAGCCCCAGCATTTT. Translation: CASSERQYNQPQHF.

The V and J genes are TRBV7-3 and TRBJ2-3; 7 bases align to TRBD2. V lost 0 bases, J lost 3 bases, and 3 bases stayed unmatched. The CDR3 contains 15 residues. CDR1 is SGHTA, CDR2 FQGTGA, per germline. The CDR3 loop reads CASSLTSGPTDTQYF. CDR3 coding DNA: TGTGCCAGCAGCTTAACTAGCGGGCCGACAGATACGCAGTATTTT.

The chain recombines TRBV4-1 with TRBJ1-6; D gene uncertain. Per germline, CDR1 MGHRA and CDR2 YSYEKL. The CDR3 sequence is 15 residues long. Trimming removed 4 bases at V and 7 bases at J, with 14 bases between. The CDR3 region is CASSRTESVNSPLHF. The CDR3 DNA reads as TGCGCCAGCAGCCGCACAGAGTCGGTCAATTCACCCCTCCACTTT.

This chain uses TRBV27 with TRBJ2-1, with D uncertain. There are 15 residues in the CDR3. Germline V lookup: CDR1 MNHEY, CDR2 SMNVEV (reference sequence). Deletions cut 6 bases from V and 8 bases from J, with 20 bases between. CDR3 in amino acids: CASSPSRPWADEQFF. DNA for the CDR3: TGTGCCAGCAGCCCATCCCGCCCCTGGGCGGATGAGCAGTTCTTC.

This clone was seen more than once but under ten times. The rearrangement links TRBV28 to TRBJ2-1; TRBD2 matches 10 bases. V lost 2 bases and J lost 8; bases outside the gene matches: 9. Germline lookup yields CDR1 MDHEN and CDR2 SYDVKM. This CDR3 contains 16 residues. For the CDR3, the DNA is TGTGCCAGCAGTTTACGGCTAGCGGGAGAGGGCGATGAGCAGTTCTTC. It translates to CASSLRLAGEGDEQFF. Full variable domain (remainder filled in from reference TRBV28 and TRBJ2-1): DVKVTQSSRYLVKRTGEKVFLECVQDMDHENMFWYRQDPGLGLRLIYFSYDVKMKEKGDIPEGYSVSREKKERFSLILESASTNQTSMYLCASSLRLAGEGDEQFFGPGTRLTVL.

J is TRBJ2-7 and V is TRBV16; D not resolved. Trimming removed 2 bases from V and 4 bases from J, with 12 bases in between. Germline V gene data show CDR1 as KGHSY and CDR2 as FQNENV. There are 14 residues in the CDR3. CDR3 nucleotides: TGTGCCAGCAGCCAAGACCTAGGCACTTACGAGCAGTACTTC. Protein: CASSQDLGTYEQYF.

Here the CDR3 reads CASSSRDRDYEQYF. CDR3 coding DNA: TGTGCCAGCAGCTCCCGGGACAGGGATTACGAGCAGTACTTC. The chain combines TRBV5-6 with TRBJ2-7, with 9 bases identical to TRBD1. Germline trimming cut 3 bases from V and 4 bases from J; bases unmatched to any gene: 5. The germline V gene encodes CDR1 SGHDT and CDR2 YYEEEE. The CDR3 covers 14 residues.

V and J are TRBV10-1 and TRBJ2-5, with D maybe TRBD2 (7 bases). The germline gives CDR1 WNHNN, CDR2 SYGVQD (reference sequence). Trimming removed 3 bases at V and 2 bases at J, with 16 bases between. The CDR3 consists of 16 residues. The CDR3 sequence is CASSDGRGHPQETQYF. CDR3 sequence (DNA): TGCGCCAGCAGTGACGGGCGGGGGCATCCTCAAGAGACCCAGTACTTC.